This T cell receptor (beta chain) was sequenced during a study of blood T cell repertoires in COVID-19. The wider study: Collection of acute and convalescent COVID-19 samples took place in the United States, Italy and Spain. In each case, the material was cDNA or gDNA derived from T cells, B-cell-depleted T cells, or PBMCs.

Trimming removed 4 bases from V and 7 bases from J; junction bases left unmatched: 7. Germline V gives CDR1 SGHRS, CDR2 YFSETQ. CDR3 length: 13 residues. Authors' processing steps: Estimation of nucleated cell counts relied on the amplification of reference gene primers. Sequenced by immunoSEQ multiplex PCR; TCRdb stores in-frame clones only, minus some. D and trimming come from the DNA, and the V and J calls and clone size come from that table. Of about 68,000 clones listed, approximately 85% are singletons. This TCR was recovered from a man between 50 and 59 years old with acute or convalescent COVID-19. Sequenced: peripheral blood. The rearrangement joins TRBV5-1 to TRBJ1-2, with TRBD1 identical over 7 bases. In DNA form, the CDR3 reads TGCGCCAGCAGCCGTGACAGGGATGGTGGCTACACCTTC. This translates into CASSRDRDGGYTF.